A single sample gave rise to the 10 T cell receptor beta chains below, sequenced in a study of blood T cell repertoires in COVID-19 (dated by TCRdb to about 2020). Libraries were prepared through the immunoSEQ multiplex PCR assay. TCRdb stores this immuneACCESS table with in-frame sequences only. Part of the clones is absent; in the studies checked, under half of the shortfall reflects unresolved V genes, and no reason is known for the rest. This sample comprises some 150,000 clones, 80% to 85% of them detected only once. 8.4% of the sample goes to the ten largest clones. The specimen sequenced was peripheral blood. The receptors shown here come from a woman between 55 and 75 years old with active or convalescent COVID-19.

This clone was seen once. Here the CDR3 reads CASPTRGQETQYF. The CDR3 DNA follows: TGTGCCAGCCCAACGCGGGGGCAAGAGACCCAGTACTTC. V gene TRBV27 combines with J gene TRBJ2-5; 7 nucleotides align to TRBD2. V lost 8 bases and J lost 2; bases outside the gene matches: 5. CDR1 MNHEY and CDR2 SMNVEV come from the germline V gene (reference sequence). This CDR3 is built from 13 residues.

This CDR3 reads CSVRGQGNIPSEAFF. The CDR3 bases are TGCAGCGTTCGGGGACAGGGGAACATCCCATCCGAAGCTTTCTTT. The rearrangement links TRBV29-1 to TRBJ1-1, with 10 bases matching TRBD1. This CDR3 comprises 15 residues. Germline V lookup: CDR1 SQVTM, CDR2 ANQGSEA. V shed 5 bases and J 8 bases; nucleotides not matched to a gene: 14.

The chain has TRBV7-2 and TRBJ2-3, with 9 nucleotides matching TRBD2. This CDR3 has 18 residues. The J segment lost 7 bases and the V segment lost 0 bases, leaving 14 bases of the junction unmatched. The V gene's germline CDR1 is SGHTA and CDR2 FQGNSA. CDR3 DNA sequence: TGTGCCAGCAGCTTAGCTTCACTAGGCGGGAGGGCCGTATATACGCAGTATTTT. This translates into CASSLASLGGRAVYTQYF.

The chain carries TRBV28 and TRBJ1-5, with a tentative D call TRBD1 (6 bases). The CDR3 has 14 amino acids. V lost 7 bases and J lost 7, with 17 bases in between. Germline V gene lookup returns CDR1 MDHEN and CDR2 SYDVKM. CDR3 bases: TGTGCCAGCATAAAGGGGGAGGGCGGGCAGCCCCAGCATTTT. Translating gives CASIKGEGGQPQHF.

This clone has a single count. The chain carries TRBV19 and TRBJ1-1; 8 bases are a match to TRBD1. Germline assignment: CDR1 LNHDA and CDR2 SQIVND (reference sequence). The J segment lost 4 bases and the V segment lost 0 bases, leaving 7 bases of the junction unmatched. The CDR3 contains 16 residues. The CDR3 nucleotides read TGTGCCAGTAGTATAGATCCGCAGGGGGCTAGCACTGAAGCTTTCTTT. It yields the protein CASSIDPQGASTEAFF.

This chain links TRBV27 with TRBJ1-5; TRBD1 might be the D (5 bases). The CDR3 contains 15 residues. The germline gives CDR1 MNHEY, CDR2 SMNVEV (reference sequence). V gave up 4 bases and J gave up 1 base, with 11 bases separating them. CDR3 DNA: TGTGCCAGCAGTTCAGGAGGGGCCAGCAATCAGCCCCAGCATTTT. It yields the protein CASSSGGASNQPQHF.

This chain uses TRBV27 with TRBJ2-1; TRBD2 matches at 10 bases. V shed 5 bases and J 9 bases; nucleotides not matched to a gene: 13. This CDR3 has 16 amino acids. From germline, CDR1 is MNHEY and CDR2 SMNVEV (reference sequence). In DNA form, the CDR3 reads TGTGCCAGCAGTAATCAAGAGAAGCGGGGGGGCACTGAGCAGTTCTTC. Protein product: CASSNQEKRGGTEQFF.

In nucleotides, the CDR3 is TGTGCCAGCAGTGAATCTCCGGGAGCCTACGAGCAGTACTTC. It translates to CASSESPGAYEQYF. The gene calls are TRBV2 and TRBJ2-7, with D perhaps matching TRBD2 (6 bases). Germline-derived CDR1 and CDR2 are SNHLY and FYNNEI. Deletions cut 2 bases from V and 2 bases from J, with 10 bases between. The length of the CDR3 is 14 residues.

CDR3 bases: TGTGCCAGCAGTTACTCGAGTCCCAACAGCTTGAACACTGAAGCTTTCTTT. This sequence encodes CASSYSSPNSLNTEAFF. The chain links TRBV6-2 or TRBV6-3 to TRBJ1-1; no clear D gene. There are 17 residues in the CDR3. Trimming took 0 bases from V and 0 from J, leaving 14 bases between them. CDR1 and CDR2 from the germline V gene are MNHEY and SVGEGT.

The chain uses TRBV15 and TRBJ1-1; the match to TRBD1 covers 7 bases. With 8 bases clipped from V and 0 bases from J, the junction kept 12 bases outside the gene matches. Germline V gene data show CDR1 as LNHNV and CDR2 as YYDKDF (reference sequence). The CDR3 is 16 amino acids. The CDR3 sequence is CATGSPGQPMNTEAFF. CDR3 DNA: TGTGCCACCGGATCTCCGGGACAGCCTATGAACACTGAAGCTTTCTTT.